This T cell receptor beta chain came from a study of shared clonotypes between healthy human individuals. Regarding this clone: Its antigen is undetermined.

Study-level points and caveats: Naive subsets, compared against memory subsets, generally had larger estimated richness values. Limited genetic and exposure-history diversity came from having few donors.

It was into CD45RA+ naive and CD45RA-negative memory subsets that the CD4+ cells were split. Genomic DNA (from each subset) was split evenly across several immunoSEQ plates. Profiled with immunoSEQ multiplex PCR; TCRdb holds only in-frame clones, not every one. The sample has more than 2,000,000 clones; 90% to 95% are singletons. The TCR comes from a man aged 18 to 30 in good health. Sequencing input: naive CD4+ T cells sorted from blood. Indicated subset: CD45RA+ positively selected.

The CDR3 is CASSLVSSGRSETQYF. The CDR3 DNA reads TGTGCCAGCAGCTTAGTGTCTAGCGGCCGCTCGGAGACCCAGTACTTC. The chain uses TRBV11-2 and TRBJ2-5; 7 bases align to TRBD2. This CDR3 comprises 16 residues. Germline V CDR1 and CDR2: SGHAT, FQNNGV. Trimming cost V 1 base and J 5 bases; bases outside gene matches: 10.